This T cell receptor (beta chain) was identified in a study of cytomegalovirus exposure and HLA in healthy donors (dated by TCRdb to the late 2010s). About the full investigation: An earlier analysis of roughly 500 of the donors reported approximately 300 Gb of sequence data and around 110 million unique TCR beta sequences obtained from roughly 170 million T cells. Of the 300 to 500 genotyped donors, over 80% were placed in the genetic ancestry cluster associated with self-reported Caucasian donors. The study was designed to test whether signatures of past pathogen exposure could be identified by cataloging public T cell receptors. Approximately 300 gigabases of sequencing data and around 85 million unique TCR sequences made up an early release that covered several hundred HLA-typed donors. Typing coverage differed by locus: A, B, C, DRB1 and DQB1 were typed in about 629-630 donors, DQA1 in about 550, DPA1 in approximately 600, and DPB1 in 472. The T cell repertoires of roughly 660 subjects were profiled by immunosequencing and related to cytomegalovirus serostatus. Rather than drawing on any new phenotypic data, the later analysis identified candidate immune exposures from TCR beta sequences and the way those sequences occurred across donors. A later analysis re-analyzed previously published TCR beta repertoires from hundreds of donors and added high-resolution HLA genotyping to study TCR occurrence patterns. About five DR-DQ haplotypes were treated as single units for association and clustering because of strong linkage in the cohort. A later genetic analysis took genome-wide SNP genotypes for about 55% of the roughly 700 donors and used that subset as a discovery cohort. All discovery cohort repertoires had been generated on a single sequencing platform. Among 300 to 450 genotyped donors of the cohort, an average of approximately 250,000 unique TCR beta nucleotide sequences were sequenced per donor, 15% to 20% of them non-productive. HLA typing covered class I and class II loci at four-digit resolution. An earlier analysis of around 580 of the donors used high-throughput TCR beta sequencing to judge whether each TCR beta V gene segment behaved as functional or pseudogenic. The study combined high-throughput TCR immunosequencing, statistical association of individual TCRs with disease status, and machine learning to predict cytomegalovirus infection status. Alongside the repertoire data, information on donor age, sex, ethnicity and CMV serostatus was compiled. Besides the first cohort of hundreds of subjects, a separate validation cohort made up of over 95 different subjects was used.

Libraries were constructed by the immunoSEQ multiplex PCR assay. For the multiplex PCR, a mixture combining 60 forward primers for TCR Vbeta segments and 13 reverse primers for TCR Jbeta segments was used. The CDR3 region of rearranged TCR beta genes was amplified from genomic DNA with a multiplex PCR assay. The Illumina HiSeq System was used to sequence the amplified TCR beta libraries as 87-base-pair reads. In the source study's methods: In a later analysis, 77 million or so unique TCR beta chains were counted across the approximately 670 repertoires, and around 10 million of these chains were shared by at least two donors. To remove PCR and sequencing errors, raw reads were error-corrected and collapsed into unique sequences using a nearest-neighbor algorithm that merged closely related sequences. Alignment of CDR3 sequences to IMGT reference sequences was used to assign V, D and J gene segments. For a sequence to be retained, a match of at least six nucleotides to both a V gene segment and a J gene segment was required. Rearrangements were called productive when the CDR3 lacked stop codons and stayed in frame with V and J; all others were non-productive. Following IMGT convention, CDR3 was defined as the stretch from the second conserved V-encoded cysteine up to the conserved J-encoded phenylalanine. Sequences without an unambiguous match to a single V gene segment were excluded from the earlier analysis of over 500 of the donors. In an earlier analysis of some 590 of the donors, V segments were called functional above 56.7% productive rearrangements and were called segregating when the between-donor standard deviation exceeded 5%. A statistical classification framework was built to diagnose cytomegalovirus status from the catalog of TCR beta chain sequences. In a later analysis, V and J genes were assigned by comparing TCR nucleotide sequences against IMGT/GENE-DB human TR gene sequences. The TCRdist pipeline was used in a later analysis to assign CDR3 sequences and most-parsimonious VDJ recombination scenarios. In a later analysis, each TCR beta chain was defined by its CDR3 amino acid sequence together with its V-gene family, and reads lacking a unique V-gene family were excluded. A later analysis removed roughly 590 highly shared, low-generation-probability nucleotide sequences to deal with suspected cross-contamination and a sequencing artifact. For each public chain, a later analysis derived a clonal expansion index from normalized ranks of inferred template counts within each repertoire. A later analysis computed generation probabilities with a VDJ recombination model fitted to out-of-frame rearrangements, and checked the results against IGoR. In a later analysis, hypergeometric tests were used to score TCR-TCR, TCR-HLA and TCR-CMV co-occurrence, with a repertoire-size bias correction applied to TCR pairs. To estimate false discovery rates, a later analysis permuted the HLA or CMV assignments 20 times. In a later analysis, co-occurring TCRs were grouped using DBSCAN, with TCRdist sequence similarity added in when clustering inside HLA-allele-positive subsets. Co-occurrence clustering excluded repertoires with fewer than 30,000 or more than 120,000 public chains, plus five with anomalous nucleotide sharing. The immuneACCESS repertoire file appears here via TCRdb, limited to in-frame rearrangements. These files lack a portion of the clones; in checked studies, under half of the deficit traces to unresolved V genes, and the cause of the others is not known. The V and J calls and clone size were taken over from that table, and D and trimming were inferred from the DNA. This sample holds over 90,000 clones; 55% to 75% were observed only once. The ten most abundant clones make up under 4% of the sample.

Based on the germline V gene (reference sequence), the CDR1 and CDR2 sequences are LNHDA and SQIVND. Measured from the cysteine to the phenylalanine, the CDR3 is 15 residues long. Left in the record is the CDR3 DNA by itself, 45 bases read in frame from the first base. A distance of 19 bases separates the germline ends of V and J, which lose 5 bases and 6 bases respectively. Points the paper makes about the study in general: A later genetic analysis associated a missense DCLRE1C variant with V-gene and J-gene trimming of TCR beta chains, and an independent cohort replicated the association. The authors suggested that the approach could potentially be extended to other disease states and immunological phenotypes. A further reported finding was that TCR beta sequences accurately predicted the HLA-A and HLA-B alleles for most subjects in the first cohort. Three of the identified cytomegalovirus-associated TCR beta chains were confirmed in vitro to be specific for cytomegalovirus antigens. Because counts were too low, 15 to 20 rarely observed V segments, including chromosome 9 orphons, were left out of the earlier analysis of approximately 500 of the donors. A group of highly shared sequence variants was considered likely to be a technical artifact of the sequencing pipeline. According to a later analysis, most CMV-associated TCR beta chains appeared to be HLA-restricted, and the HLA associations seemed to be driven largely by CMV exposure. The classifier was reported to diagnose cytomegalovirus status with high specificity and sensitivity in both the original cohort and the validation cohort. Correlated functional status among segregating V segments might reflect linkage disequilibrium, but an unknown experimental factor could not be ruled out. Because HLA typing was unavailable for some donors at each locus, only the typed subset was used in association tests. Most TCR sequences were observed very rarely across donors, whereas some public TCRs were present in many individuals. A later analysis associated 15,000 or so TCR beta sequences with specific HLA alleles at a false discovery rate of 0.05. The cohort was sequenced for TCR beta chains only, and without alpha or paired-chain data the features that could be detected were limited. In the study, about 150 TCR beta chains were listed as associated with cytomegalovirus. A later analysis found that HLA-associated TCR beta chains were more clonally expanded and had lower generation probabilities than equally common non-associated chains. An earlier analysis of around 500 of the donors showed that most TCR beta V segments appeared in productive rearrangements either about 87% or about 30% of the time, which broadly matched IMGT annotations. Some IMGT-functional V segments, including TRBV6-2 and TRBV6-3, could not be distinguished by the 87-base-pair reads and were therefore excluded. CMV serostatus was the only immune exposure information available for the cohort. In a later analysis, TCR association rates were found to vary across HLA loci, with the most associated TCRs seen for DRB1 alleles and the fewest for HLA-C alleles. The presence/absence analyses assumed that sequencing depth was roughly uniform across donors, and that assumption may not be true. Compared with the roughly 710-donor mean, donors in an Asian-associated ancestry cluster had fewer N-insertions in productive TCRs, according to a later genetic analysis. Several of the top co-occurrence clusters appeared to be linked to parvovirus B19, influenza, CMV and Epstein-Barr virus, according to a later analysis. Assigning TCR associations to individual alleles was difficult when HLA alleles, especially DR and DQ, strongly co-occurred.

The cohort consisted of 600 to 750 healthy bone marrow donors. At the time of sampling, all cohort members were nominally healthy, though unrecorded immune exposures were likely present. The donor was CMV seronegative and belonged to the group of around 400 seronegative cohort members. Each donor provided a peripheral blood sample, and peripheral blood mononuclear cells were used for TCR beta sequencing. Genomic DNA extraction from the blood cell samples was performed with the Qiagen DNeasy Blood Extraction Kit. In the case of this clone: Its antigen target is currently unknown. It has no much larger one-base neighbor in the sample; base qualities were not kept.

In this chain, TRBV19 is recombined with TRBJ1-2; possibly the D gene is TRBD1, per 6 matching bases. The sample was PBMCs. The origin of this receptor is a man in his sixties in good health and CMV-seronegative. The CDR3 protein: CASSPGAPTDNGYTF. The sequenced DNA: TGTGCCAGTAGTCCAGGGGCCCCCACTGATAATGGCTACACCTTC.